A selection of T cell receptor beta chains follows, all from one sample in a study of T-cell reconstitution after alpha-beta-depleted transplantation in children. A single record per CDR3 protein comes from TCRdb applying MiXCR to the PCR reads. The sample consists of hundreds of thousands of distinct CDR3 sequences, about 23% of them appearing once. The material was PBMCs, mostly from graft donor cells, obtained 360 days after TCRalphabeta/CD19-depleted stem cell transplant. The receptors were gathered from a boy under two years old who had a stem cell transplant for acute myeloid leukemia, so the T cells may come from the graft donor. CDR3s include the opening cysteine and the closing phenylalanine or tryptophan. Fields, in order: CDR3 protein, CDR3 DNA, V gene, D gene, clone size, J gene. The D gene is left open where the match is weak. A row's size may be missing; if present it is once, few, many or a size class.

CDR3: CSAPRRPNEKLFF; DNA: TGCAGTGCCCCGAGGCGCCCTAATGAAAAACTGTTTTTT; V: TRBV20-1; D: .; size: .; J: TRBJ1-4
CDR3: CASSSTPTGQVKNIQYF; DNA: TGCGCCAGCAGCTCGACACCGACAGGGCAGGTCAAAAACATTCAGTACTTC; V: TRBV5-1; D: TRBD1; size: .; J: TRBJ2-4
CDR3: CASRGVREQFF; DNA: TGTGCCAGCAGAGGGGTGAGGGAGCAGTTCTTC; V: TRBV6-2/TRBV6-3; D: .; size: many; J: TRBJ2-1
CDR3: CATRKGTSDWTDTQYF; DNA: TGTGCCACCAGGAAAGGGACTAGCGATTGGACAGATACGCAGTATTTT; V: TRBV15; D: TRBD2; size: .; J: TRBJ2-3
CDR3: CASSPGTRFGELFF; DNA: TGTGCCAGCAGCCCCGGGACCCGGTTCGGGGAGCTGTTTTTT; V: TRBV12-3/TRBV12-4; D: .; size: .; J: TRBJ2-2
CDR3: CSARESGDTF; DNA: TGCAGTGCTAGAGAAAGTGGAGATACCTTC; V: TRBV20-1; D: .; size: many; J: TRBJ1-2
CDR3: CSARAPDGFQPQHF; DNA: TGCAGTGCTAGAGCTCCGGACGGATTTCAGCCCCAGCATTTT; V: TRBV20-1; D: .; size: many; J: TRBJ1-5
CDR3: CSVVLGTQYF; DNA: TGCAGCGTCGTATTAGGGACCCAGTACTTC; V: TRBV29-1; D: .; size: many; J: TRBJ2-5
CDR3: CASSPPAGGTEAFF; DNA: TGTGCCAGCAGCCCCCCCGCGGGTGGCACTGAAGCTTTCTTT; V: TRBV6-5; D: .; size: .; J: TRBJ1-1
CDR3: CCAISLRDRGHGYTF; DNA: TGCTGTGCCATAAGCCTCCGGGACAGGGGACATGGCTACACCTTC; V: TRBV20-1; D: TRBD1; size: .; J: TRBJ1-2
CDR3: CATSRSSGMNTEAFF; DNA: TGTGCCACCAGCAGATCATCAGGAATGAACACTGAAGCTTTCTTT; V: TRBV15; D: .; size: .; J: TRBJ1-1
CDR3: CAISSDSWELFF; DNA: TGTGCCATCAGCTCGGACAGCTGGGAGCTGTTTTTT; V: TRBV10-3; D: .; size: .; J: TRBJ2-2
CDR3: CASSYPATAGQVSYEQYF; DNA: TGTGCCAGCAGCTACCCTGCGACCGCGGGACAAGTCTCCTACGAGCAGTACTTC; V: TRBV11-2; D: .; size: many; J: TRBJ2-7
CDR3: CASSPGGVGGQPQHF; DNA: TGTGCCAGCAGTCCAGGAGGAGTTGGAGGTCAGCCCCAGCATTTT; V: TRBV6-1; D: .; size: .; J: TRBJ1-5
CDR3: CSAYPRDRERATDTQYF; DNA: TGCAGTGCTTACCCTCGGGACAGGGAGAGGGCCACAGATACGCAGTATTTT; V: TRBV20-1; D: TRBD1; size: few; J: TRBJ2-3
CDR3: CSASGRDTETQYF; DNA: TGCAGTGCTAGCGGCCGGGACACGGAGACCCAGTACTTC; V: TRBV20-1; D: .; size: few; J: TRBJ2-5
CDR3: CSAPQDSTNYGYTF; DNA: TGCAGTGCTCCCCAGGACTCTACTAACTATGGCTACACCTTC; V: TRBV20-1; D: .; size: .; J: TRBJ1-2
CDR3: CASSYSRGRTDTQYF; DNA: TGTGCCAGCAGTTACTCCCGGGGGCGCACAGATACGCAGTATTTT; V: TRBV6-5; D: .; size: few; J: TRBJ2-3
CDR3: CASRHPGLDFYEQYF; DNA: TGTGCCAGCAGACATCCGGGACTTGATTTCTACGAGCAGTACTTC; V: TRBV6-1; D: .; size: many; J: TRBJ2-7
CDR3: CSAHGTSSSTDTQYF; DNA: TGCAGTGCTCACGGGACTAGCTCTAGCACAGATACGCAGTATTTT; V: TRBV20-1; D: TRBD2; size: .; J: TRBJ2-3
CDR3: CASSPQAPRSTEAFF; DNA: TGTGCCAGCTCACCACAGGCGCCCCGTAGCACTGAAGCTTTCTTT; V: TRBV18; D: .; size: few; J: TRBJ1-1
CDR3: CASSPSGTGNEQFF; DNA: TGTGCCAGCAGCCCGAGCGGGACAGGTAATGAGCAGTTCTTC; V: TRBV12-3/TRBV12-4; D: .; size: few; J: TRBJ2-1
CDR3: CSARGSAWSNQPQHF; DNA: TGCAGTGCTAGAGGAAGTGCGTGGAGCAATCAGCCCCAGCATTTT; V: TRBV20-1; D: .; size: .; J: TRBJ1-5
CDR3: CATSRATGTRSETQYF; DNA: TGTGCCACCAGCAGAGCAACCGGGACTAGAAGTGAGACCCAGTACTTC; V: TRBV15; D: TRBD2; size: .; J: TRBJ2-5
CDR3: CASSVDVPGANTGELFF; DNA: TGTGCCAGCAGCGTAGATGTGCCGGGGGCAAACACCGGGGAGCTGTTTTTT; V: TRBV9; D: .; size: .; J: TRBJ2-2
CDR3: CSAPPSSAFTDTQYF; DNA: TGCAGTGCCCCTCCGAGTAGCGCTTTCACAGATACGCAGTATTTT; V: TRBV20-1; D: .; size: .; J: TRBJ2-3
CDR3: CASSLLQGSGQPQHF; DNA: TGTGCCAGCAGTTTGTTACAGGGGTCCGGCCAGCCCCAGCATTTT; V: TRBV28; D: TRBD1; size: .; J: TRBJ1-5
CDR3: CASSPEVWETQYF; DNA: TGTGCCAGCTCACCAGAGGTATGGGAGACCCAGTACTTC; V: TRBV18; D: .; size: .; J: TRBJ2-5
CDR3: CASSRSLSGKDGNQPQHF; DNA: TGTGCCAGCAGCCGTTCACTATCAGGGAAGGATGGCAATCAGCCCCAGCATTTT; V: TRBV12-3/TRBV12-4; D: .; size: .; J: TRBJ1-5
CDR3: CASSEWDSHEKLFF; DNA: TGTGCCAGCAGTGAGTGGGACAGTCATGAAAAACTGTTTTTT; V: TRBV6-1; D: TRBD1; size: few; J: TRBJ1-4
CDR3: CASSSGLTGELFF; DNA: TGTGCCAGCAGCAGCGGACTCACCGGGGAGCTGTTTTTT; V: TRBV7-3; D: .; size: many; J: TRBJ2-2
CDR3: CASSLTGRSGNEQFF; DNA: TGTGCCAGCAGTCTGACAGGGCGAAGCGGCAATGAGCAGTTCTTC; V: TRBV12-3/TRBV12-4; D: TRBD1; size: .; J: TRBJ2-1
CDR3: CASSNRMGQDTQYF; DNA: TGTGCCAGCAGCAACCGGATGGGTCAAGATACGCAGTATTTT; V: TRBV4-2; D: .; size: .; J: TRBJ2-3
CDR3: CSAQGGAGGYTF; DNA: TGCAGCGCTCAGGGGGGGGCTGGTGGCTACACCTTC; V: TRBV29-1; D: TRBD1; size: many; J: TRBJ1-2
CDR3: CSVVFAGTEAFF; DNA: TGCAGCGTTGTTTTTGCGGGCACTGAAGCTTTCTTT; V: TRBV29-1; D: .; size: many; J: TRBJ1-1
CDR3: CASSVGQGVEAFF; DNA: TGTGCCAGCAGCGTAGGACAGGGGGTAGAAGCTTTCTTT; V: TRBV9; D: TRBD1; size: .; J: TRBJ1-1
CDR3: CASSYRTGGFQETQYF; DNA: TGTGCCAGCAGTTATAGGACGGGGGGTTTTCAAGAGACCCAGTACTTC; V: TRBV6-5; D: TRBD2; size: .; J: TRBJ2-5
CDR3: CASSFSGLRIDTQYF; DNA: TGTGCCAGCAGCTTTTCGGGACTTAGGATAGATACGCAGTATTTT; V: TRBV7-9; D: .; size: .; J: TRBJ2-3
CDR3: CSARAYRTSGGYNEQFF; DNA: TGCAGTGCTAGAGCCTACCGGACTAGCGGGGGGTACAATGAGCAGTTCTTC; V: TRBV20-1; D: TRBD2; size: .; J: TRBJ2-1
CDR3: CSARDAGQGNQPQHF; DNA: TGCAGTGCTAGAGACGCGGGACAGGGGAACCAGCCCCAGCATTTT; V: TRBV20-1; D: TRBD1; size: many; J: TRBJ1-5
CDR3: CSARGLVGVEEGEQFF; DNA: TGCAGTGCTAGAGGGCTAGTCGGGGTTGAGGAGGGTGAGCAGTTCTTC; V: TRBV20-1; D: .; size: .; J: TRBJ2-1
CDR3: CASSLVRARETQYF; DNA: TGTGCCAGCAGCTTAGTGAGAGCAAGGGAGACCCAGTACTTC; V: TRBV7-2; D: .; size: .; J: TRBJ2-5
CDR3: CASSFDPEEPQHF; DNA: TGCGCCAGCAGCTTTGACCCGGAGGAGCCCCAGCATTTT; V: TRBV5-1; D: .; size: once; J: TRBJ1-5
CDR3: CASSLSDGAFGYTF; DNA: TGTGCCAGCAGCTTATCGGACGGGGCCTTTGGCTACACCTTC; V: TRBV7-9; D: .; size: .; J: TRBJ1-2
CDR3: CASTPGLAYNEQFF; DNA: TGTGCCAGCACTCCGGGACTAGCGTACAATGAGCAGTTCTTC; V: TRBV25-1; D: TRBD2; size: many; J: TRBJ2-1
CDR3: CASSLETSGSETQYF; DNA: TGTGCCAGCAGTCTCGAGACTAGCGGCTCGGAGACCCAGTACTTC; V: TRBV6-5; D: TRBD2; size: .; J: TRBJ2-5
CDR3: CSARSTGARGNTIYF; DNA: TGCAGTGCTCGGAGTACAGGGGCGCGGGGAAACACCATATATTTT; V: TRBV20-1; D: TRBD1; size: .; J: TRBJ1-3
CDR3: CASSQEGQRRGQPQHF; DNA: TGCGCCAGCAGCCAGGAGGGACAGAGAAGGGGTCAGCCCCAGCATTTT; V: TRBV4-1; D: TRBD1; size: .; J: TRBJ1-5
CDR3: CSARYDPNTEAFF; DNA: TGCAGTGCTAGATACGACCCGAACACTGAAGCTTTCTTT; V: TRBV20-1; D: .; size: .; J: TRBJ1-1
CDR3: CASRSSPDRVRTGELFF; DNA: TGTGCCAGCAGATCTAGCCCGGACAGGGTTCGCACCGGGGAGCTGTTTTTT; V: TRBV12-3/TRBV12-4; D: TRBD1; size: few; J: TRBJ2-2
CDR3: CASSPGAGRDYGYTF; DNA: TGTGCCAGCTCACCAGGGGCAGGACGGGACTATGGCTACACCTTC; V: TRBV18; D: .; size: few; J: TRBJ1-2
CDR3: CATNDRETGELFF; DNA: TGTGCCACCAACGACAGGGAAACCGGGGAGCTGTTTTTT; V: TRBV24-1; D: TRBD1; size: .; J: TRBJ2-2
CDR3: CASSPTQGLYGYTF; DNA: TGCGCCAGCAGCCCTACACAGGGCCTCTATGGCTACACCTTC; V: TRBV5-1; D: .; size: few; J: TRBJ1-2
CDR3: CASIPLGQSDTGELFF; DNA: TGTGCCAGCATCCCACTTGGACAGTCGGACACCGGGGAGCTGTTTTTT; V: TRBV28; D: .; size: .; J: TRBJ2-2
CDR3: CASSLAVYNEQFF; DNA: TGTGCCAGCAGCCTAGCGGTTTACAATGAGCAGTTCTTC; V: TRBV7-2; D: TRBD2; size: .; J: TRBJ2-1